Below, 7 T cell receptor beta chains from the same sample are listed, as sequenced in a study of T cells after posttransplantation cyclophosphamide (dated by TCRdb to the mid-2010s). Libraries were constructed by the immunoSEQ multiplex PCR assay. The immuneACCESS repertoire file appears here via TCRdb, limited to in-frame rearrangements. These files lack a portion of the clones; in checked studies, under half of the deficit traces to unresolved V genes, and the cause of the others is not known. The sample yields some 16,000 clones; around 85% were counted once. Jointly, the top ten make up more than 25% of the sample. The control group consisted of roughly 11 patients who received myeloablative marrow transplants with methotrexate plus a calcineurin inhibitor and who were sampled 1 year after transplant. The sequences come from PBMCs, collected after allogeneic stem cell transplant with calcineurin inhibitor and methotrexate. The receptor source for this set is a female patient aged 18-29 years who received an allogeneic stem cell transplant from an unrelated donor, was CMV-positive, and had acute and chronic GVHD. In patients who had a transplant, some T cells may come from the graft donor.

This clone was seen a single time. J is TRBJ2-5 and V is TRBV2; 8 bases line up with TRBD2. The DNA end is a closer match to TRBJ2-7, so the J assignment may be wrong. This CDR3 comprises 15 residues. Germline V gives CDR1 SNHLY, CDR2 FYNNEI. The CDR3 DNA reads TGTGCCAGCAGAGGACTTAGCGGGGCCGGCAACGAGCAGTACTTC. Protein product: CASRGLSGAGNEQYF.

This clone was detected only once. The CDR3 here is CASRADRRAKNIQYF. In nucleotides, the CDR3 is TGTGCCAGCAGGGCGGACAGGAGGGCCAAAAACATTCAGTACTTC. The rearrangement uses TRBV2 and TRBJ2-4; 7 bases line up with TRBD1. The CDR3 totals 15 residues. Germline V lookup: CDR1 SNHLY, CDR2 FYNNEI. Losses at the gene ends were 6 bases for V and 1 base for J; bases not matched to a gene: 6. The variable domain in full, completed from reference TRBV2 and TRBJ2-4, reads EPEVTQTPSHQVTQMGQEVILRCVPISNHLYFYWYRQILGQKVEFLVSFYNNEISEKSEIFDDQFSVERPDGSNFTLKIRSTKLEDSAMYFCASRADRRAKNIQYFGAGTRLSVL.

The rearrangement links TRBV23-1 to TRBJ2-3; 8 nucleotides agree with TRBD1. TRBV23-1 belongs to the ORF category, with a function that is uncertain. J gave up 2 bases and V 4 bases, and 11 bases lay outside the gene matches. This CDR3 is 17 amino acids long. The CDR3 loop reads CASSRGLGQDNTDTQYF. The CDR3 DNA sequence: TGCGCCAGCAGTCGAGGACTGGGACAGGACAACACAGATACGCAGTATTTT.

V is TRBV9 and J is TRBJ2-3; D remains ambiguous. CDR1 and CDR2 from the germline V gene are SGDLS and YYNGEE. This CDR3 spans 14 amino acids. Trimming cost V 0 bases and J 3 bases, with 8 bases left between them. The CDR3 DNA is TGTGCCAGCAGCGTAGTCCTAGTGACAGATACGCAGTATTTT. Protein sequence: CASSVVLVTDTQYF.

The V call is TRBV6-1, the J call TRBJ2-5; D is perhaps TRBD1 (5 bases). The CDR3 is made up of 15 amino acids. Germline assignment: CDR1 MNHNS and CDR2 SASEGT. V was clipped by 1 base and J by 4 bases, with 13 bases between them. The CDR3 bases are TGTGCCAGCAGTGAAGATCGCAGGGTGGGAGAGACCCAGTACTTC. Translation: CASSEDRRVGETQYF.

The chain employs TRBV5-1 and TRBJ2-1; 9 nucleotides match TRBD2. CDR3 length: 16 amino acids. Germline CDR1 SGHRS, CDR2 YFSETQ. The V and J ends lost 8 bases and 3 bases, in that order; junction bases with no gene match: 12. CDR3 region: CASQRLLTSGYNEQFF. The CDR3, as DNA: TGCGCCAGTCAGAGGTTGTTGACTAGCGGCTACAATGAGCAGTTCTTC.

The chain is built from TRBV4-1 and TRBJ1-1; D is undetermined. Germline V gene sequence: CDR1 MGHRA, CDR2 YSYEKL. The CDR3 sequence is 12 residues long. V was clipped by 2 bases and J by 5 bases, with 6 bases between them. CDR3 residues: CASSQTGTEAFF. The CDR3 nucleotides read TGCGCCAGCAGCCAAACGGGAACTGAAGCTTTCTTT.